The TCR beta chain under discussion was sequenced for a study of blood T cell repertoires in COVID-19. Study context: The United States, Italy and Spain supplied acute and convalescent COVID-19 samples. PBMCs, B-cell-depleted T cells, or T cells provided the cDNA or gDNA that made up the material.

In the authors' methods: Nucleated cell number was recorded as an estimate derived from reference gene primer amplification. Some clones are missing from TCRdb's copy, which holds only in-frame ones; the method was immunoSEQ multiplex PCR. V, J and clone size are taken as reported in that table, and D and trimming were inferred from the DNA itself. The sample holds about 37,000 clones; around 86% are singletons and the top ten take 5.5% to 7.5%. Trimming shortened V by 6 bases and J by 5 bases, and 11 bases separated the two germline ends. This CDR3 region has 13 residues. CDR1 is KGHSH and CDR2 is LQKENI in the germline V gene.

The rearrangement joins TRBV18 to TRBJ2-1; D is unresolved. The clonotype originates from a human donor in a cohort sampled during active COVID-19. Input material: peripheral blood. CDR3 sequence reads: CASSPSTDNEQFF. CDR3 in DNA: TGTGCCAGCTCCCCGAGCACCGACAATGAGCAGTTCTTC.